The 27 T cell receptor beta chains given below trace back to one sample, sequenced in a study of blood T cell repertoires in COVID-19. Here immunoSEQ multiplex PCR was the method, and the copy in TCRdb shows in-frame clones only, minus some. The sample lists about 400,000 clones, more than 75% seen once, with over 2.5% in the top ten. The specimen was peripheral blood. The receptors come from a human donor in a cohort sampled during active COVID-19.

The V call is TRBV14, the J call TRBJ1-2, with D unresolved. Germline assignment: CDR1 SGHDN and CDR2 FVKESK. The length of the CDR3 is 14 residues. Trimming left V 0 bases short and J 4 bases short, with 9 bases between. The CDR3 region is CASSQDPGPYGYTF. CDR3 in DNA: TGTGCCAGCAGCCAAGATCCCGGTCCCTATGGCTACACCTTC.

The rearrangement links TRBV19 to TRBJ1-1; 9 bases are a match to TRBD1. V lost 4 bases to trimming and J lost 1 base; unmatched junction nucleotides: 1. The CDR3 is 14 amino acids. From germline, CDR1 is LNHDA and CDR2 SQIVND (reference sequence). This chain's CDR3 is CASSKQGANTEAFF. CDR3 in DNA: TGTGCCAGTAGTAAACAGGGGGCGAACACTGAAGCTTTCTTT.

The V and J genes are TRBV7-8 and TRBJ2-1; perhaps TRBD2 as D (6 bases). CDR3 length equals 16 residues. CDR1 and CDR2 (germline): SGHVS, FQNEAQ. V gave up 1 base and J gave up 4 bases, with 14 bases separating them. Written as DNA, the CDR3 is TGTGCCAGCAGCTTAGTGGGGGGAGTCGGATACAATGAGCAGTTCTTC. The encoded protein is CASSLVGGVGYNEQFF.

This clone has just a few counts. The J gene is TRBJ2-7, the V gene TRBV7-6; maybe TRBD2 (6 bases). Trimming pared 5 bases from V and 5 bases from J, leaving 16 bases between. Germline V CDR1 and CDR2: SGHVS, FNYEAQ. The CDR3 totals 14 residues. As DNA, the CDR3 is TGTGCCAGCAGCCCTTCTGGAGGGTGGGACGAGCAGTACTTC. Its protein product is CASSPSGGWDEQYF. The full variable domain, completed using reference TRBV7-6 and TRBJ2-7, is GAGVSQSPRYKVTKRGQDVALRCDPISGHVSLYWYRQALGQGPEFLTYFNYEAQQDKSGLPNDRFSAERPEGSISTLTIQRTEQRDSAMYRCASSPSGGWDEQYFGPGTRLTVT.

The chain links TRBV7-2 to TRBJ2-7; a possible D gene is TRBD1 (5 bases). The germline V gene encodes CDR1 SGHTA and CDR2 FQGNSA. The CDR3 is 14 amino acids. Trimming removed 6 bases at V and 7 bases at J, with 19 bases between. In DNA, the CDR3 is TGTGCCAGCAGTCACCCCGTGGGGCCAGCTGAGCAGTACTTC. Its protein product is CASSHPVGPAEQYF.

The chain couples TRBV4-1 to TRBJ2-3; 7 bases align to TRBD1. Germline-derived CDR1 and CDR2 are MGHRA and YSYEKL. This CDR3 region has 17 residues. Trimming cost V 3 bases and J 3 bases; bases outside gene matches: 12. In DNA, the CDR3 is TGCGCCAGCAGCCAGGCACAGGGGCAGAGGTGGACAGATACGCAGTATTTT. Encoded protein: CASSQAQGQRWTDTQYF.

The chain is built from TRBV28 and TRBJ2-7, with 8 bases aligning to TRBD2. Germline CDR1 and CDR2: MDHEN and SYDVKM. The ends lost 4 bases at V and 4 bases at J; junction bases unmatched: 9. There are 15 residues in the CDR3. The CDR3 loop reads CASSSPVASGYEQYF. As DNA, the CDR3 is TGTGCCAGCAGTTCCCCGGTAGCTAGCGGGTACGAGCAGTACTTC.

This clone appeared once. The chain is built from TRBV19 and TRBJ1-1; D gene ambiguous. Trimming took 3 bases from V and 0 from J, leaving 14 bases between them. This CDR3 comprises 16 residues. CDR1 and CDR2 (germline): LNHDA, SQIVND (reference sequence). The CDR3 region is CASSMSHSHMNTEAFF. CDR3 DNA: TGTGCCAGTAGTATGTCGCACAGCCACATGAACACTGAAGCTTTCTTT. The full variable domain, rest sourced from reference TRBV19 and TRBJ1-1, is DGGITQSPKYLFRKEGQNVTLSCEQNLNHDAMYWYRQDPGQGLRLIYYSQIVNDFQKGDIAEGYSVSREKKESFPLTVTSAQKNPTAFYLCASSMSHSHMNTEAFFGQGTRLTVV.

This chain connects TRBV6-5 to TRBJ1-2, with D perhaps TRBD1 (5 bases). This CDR3 region has 11 residues. Germline values: CDR1 MNHEY, CDR2 SVGAGI. Trimming took 6 bases from V and 5 from J, leaving 7 bases between them. This chain's CDR3 is CASRGLYGYTF. CDR3 coding DNA: TGTGCCAGCAGGGGACTGTATGGCTACACCTTC.

The chain recombines TRBV28 with TRBJ2-2; no clear D gene. Germline CDR1 is MDHEN and CDR2 is SYDVKM. Trimming took off 4 bases at V and 10 bases at J, with 19 bases between the two ends. The CDR3 extends over 15 amino acids. CDR3 residues: CASSSRHNSHEELFF. The CDR3 DNA reads as TGTGCCAGCAGTTCCAGACACAATTCTCATGAGGAGCTGTTTTTT. The variable domain in full, completed from reference TRBV28 and TRBJ2-2, reads DVKVTQSSRYLVKRTGEKVFLECVQDMDHENMFWYRQDPGLGLRLIYFSYDVKMKEKGDIPEGYSVSREKKERFSLILESASTNQTSMYLCASSSRHNSHEELFFGEGSRLTVL.

The rearrangement uses TRBV7-9 and TRBJ1-2; TRBD1 might be the D (6 bases). CDR1 and CDR2 (germline): SEHNR, FQNEAQ (reference sequence). V gave up 3 bases and J gave up 2 bases, with 13 bases separating them. This CDR3 has 15 residues. The CDR3 is CASSLGGPSNYGYTF. The DNA of the CDR3 is TGTGCCAGCAGCTTGGGGGGGCCTTCCAACTATGGCTACACCTTC.

The chain couples TRBV19 to TRBJ2-6; 10 bases fit TRBD1. The CDR3 loop spans 19 amino acids. Germline CDR1 is LNHDA and CDR2 is SQIVND (reference sequence). With V trimmed by 3 bases and J by 1 base, 9 bases remained unmatched. The CDR3 coding sequence is TGTGCCAGTAGTATTGTGGGACAGGGGTCTTATTCTGGGGCCAACGTCCTGACTTTC. This encodes CASSIVGQGSYSGANVLTF.

The chain has TRBV6-2 or TRBV6-3 and TRBJ1-5; D gene uncertain. This CDR3 region has 15 residues. Deletions cut 4 bases from V and 3 bases from J, with 13 bases between. Germline CDR1 is MNHEY and CDR2 is SVGEGT. CDR3: CASSSSRGFNQPQHF. In DNA, the CDR3 is TGTGCCAGCAGTTCCTCCCGGGGTTTCAATCAGCCCCAGCATTTT.

V is TRBV2 and J is TRBJ2-3; TRBD1 matches at 8 bases. V shed 7 bases and J 2 bases; nucleotides not matched to a gene: 5. CDR1 and CDR2 from the germline V gene are SNHLY and FYNNEI. The CDR3 runs to 14 residues. The CDR3 DNA reads TGTGCCAGCAAAACGGGACAGGCCACAGATACGCAGTATTTT. It specifies CASKTGQATDTQYF.

This sequence joins TRBV18 and TRBJ2-2, with TRBD2 identical over 15 bases. With V trimmed by 6 bases and J by 3 bases, 8 bases remained unmatched. Germline assignment: CDR1 KGHSH and CDR2 LQKENI. This CDR3 has 18 amino acids. Here the CDR3 DNA reads TGTGCCAGCTCTCGGACTAGCGGGAGGGCCGCCGACACCGGGGAGCTGTTTTTT. This gives the protein CASSRTSGRAADTGELFF.

The chain is built from TRBV28 and TRBJ2-5; D gene uncertain. This CDR3 has 13 residues. The V gene lost 3 bases and the J gene lost 3 bases, with 8 bases spanning the gap. The germline V gene encodes CDR1 MDHEN and CDR2 SYDVKM. Here the CDR3 reads CASSFTEKETQYF. CDR3 bases: TGTGCCAGCAGTTTTACAGAGAAAGAGACCCAGTACTTC.

The chain employs TRBV10-3 and TRBJ2-6; maybe TRBD1 (5 bases). The V gene lost 0 bases and the J gene lost 0 bases, with 9 bases spanning the gap. The CDR3 spans 17 residues. Germline values: CDR1 ENHRY, CDR2 SYGVKD. CDR3 region: CAISESGQGSGANVLTF. CDR3 DNA sequence: TGTGCCATCAGTGAGTCGGGGCAGGGCTCTGGGGCCAACGTCCTGACTTTC.

This clone has a count of ten or more. V gene TRBV4-2 combines with J gene TRBJ1-3; possible D gene TRBD1, 5 bases. The CDR3 is 13 amino acids. V lost 0 bases, J lost 11 bases, and 11 bases lay in between. The germline CDR1 and CDR2 sequences are LGHNA and YNFKEQ. The CDR3 loop reads CASSQEGGEPIYF. CDR3 sequence (DNA): TGTGCCAGCAGCCAAGAGGGAGGGGAACCCATATATTTT.

The chain recombines TRBV9 with TRBJ2-5; a possible D gene is TRBD1 (6 bases). Germline-derived CDR1 and CDR2 are SGDLS and YYNGEE. This CDR3 region has 13 residues. V lost 7 bases, J lost 1 base, and 11 bases lay in between. The CDR3 DNA is TGTGCCAGCGCCCAGGGGTTCCAAGAGACCCAGTACTTC. Translating gives CASAQGFQETQYF.

The chain has TRBV6-5 and TRBJ2-7; 11 bases match TRBD2. From germline, CDR1 is MNHEY and CDR2 SVGAGI. Germline trimming cut 7 bases from V and 5 bases from J; bases unmatched to any gene: 4. This CDR3 region has 13 residues. The CDR3 nucleotides are TGTGCCAGCACCCGACTAGCGGGAAACGAGCAGTACTTC. Its protein is CASTRLAGNEQYF.

CDR3 bases: TGTGCCTGGAGTCTCCCAGTGTCTACGCAGTATTTT. Amino acids: CAWSLPVSTQYF. V and J are TRBV30 and TRBJ2-3, with D uncertain. Trimming stripped 2 bases from V and 8 bases from J, with 11 bases between. This CDR3 is built from 12 residues. Germline CDR1 GTSNPN, CDR2 SVGIG (reference sequence).

The CDR3 here is CASSPRTGDTGELFF. The CDR3 DNA is TGTGCCAGCAGCCCTAGGACAGGTGACACCGGGGAGCTGTTTTTT. This rearrangement joins TRBV3-1 (or the pseudogene TRBV3-2) to TRBJ2-2, with TRBD1 matching 7 bases. This CDR3 spans 15 amino acids. Trimming cost V 4 bases and J 3 bases; bases outside gene matches: 5. CDR1 is LGHDT and CDR2 is YNNKEL in the germline V gene (reference sequence).

V usage is TRBV11-2 and J usage is TRBJ1-2, with 9 nucleotides matching TRBD1. Losses at the gene ends were 5 bases for V and 4 bases for J; bases not matched to a gene: 14. The CDR3 has 17 amino acids. The germline CDR1 and CDR2 sequences are SGHAT and FQNNGV. The chain's CDR3 is CASSINTGGWKPYGYTF. The CDR3 coding sequence is TGTGCCAGCAGCATAAATACAGGGGGCTGGAAACCCTATGGCTACACCTTC. Variable domain in full (rest from reference TRBV11-2 and TRBJ1-2): EAGVAQSPRYKIIEKRQSVAFWCNPISGHATLYWYQQILGQGPKLLIQFQNNGVVDDSQLPKDRFSAERLKGVDSTLKIQPAKLEDSAVYLCASSINTGGWKPYGYTFGSGTRLTVV.

V and J are TRBV7-9 and TRBJ1-3; the match to TRBD1 covers 7 bases. The CDR3 is made up of 15 amino acids. Trimming took 1 base from V and 3 from J; bases not matched to a gene: 3. The V gene's germline CDR1 is SEHNR and CDR2 FQNEAQ (reference sequence). CDR3 protein: CASSLGTGFGNTIYF. The CDR3 region has the DNA TGTGCCAGCAGCTTAGGGACAGGTTTTGGAAACACCATATATTTT.

The gene calls are TRBV12-3 or TRBV12-4 and TRBJ2-5; D is perhaps TRBD2 (6 bases). Trimming removed 5 bases at V and 2 bases at J, with 9 bases between. CDR3 length: 13 amino acids. CDR3 nucleotide sequence: TGTGCCAGCAGTCCGGACTATCAAGAGACCCAGTACTTC. It is translated as CASSPDYQETQYF.

Only one count was recorded for this clone. This chain connects TRBV5-8 to TRBJ1-5; a possible D gene is TRBD1 (6 bases). The CDR3 covers 14 residues. Trimming took 4 bases from V and 7 from J, leaving 15 bases between them. Germline V gene sequence: CDR1 SGHTS, CDR2 YDEGEE. The CDR3 DNA is TGTGCCAGCAGCCCCGACAGGCCGGTGCAGCCCCAGCATTTT. This encodes CASSPDRPVQPQHF.

This chain uses TRBV28 with TRBJ2-1; tentative D call: TRBD2 (6 bases). Germline-derived CDR1 and CDR2 are MDHEN and SYDVKM. The CDR3 length is 18 residues. Between the trimmed V and J ends, which lost 3 bases and 0 bases, there was a span of 18 bases. CDR3 nucleotide sequence: TGTGCCAGCAGTTTGAGAGCGGGTGGCCGGCGCTCCTACAATGAGCAGTTCTTC. As protein: CASSLRAGGRRSYNEQFF. Together with reference TRBV28 and TRBJ2-1, the CDR3 gives the full variable domain: DVKVTQSSRYLVKRTGEKVFLECVQDMDHENMFWYRQDPGLGLRLIYFSYDVKMKEKGDIPEGYSVSREKKERFSLILESASTNQTSMYLCASSLRAGGRRSYNEQFFGPGTRLTVL.